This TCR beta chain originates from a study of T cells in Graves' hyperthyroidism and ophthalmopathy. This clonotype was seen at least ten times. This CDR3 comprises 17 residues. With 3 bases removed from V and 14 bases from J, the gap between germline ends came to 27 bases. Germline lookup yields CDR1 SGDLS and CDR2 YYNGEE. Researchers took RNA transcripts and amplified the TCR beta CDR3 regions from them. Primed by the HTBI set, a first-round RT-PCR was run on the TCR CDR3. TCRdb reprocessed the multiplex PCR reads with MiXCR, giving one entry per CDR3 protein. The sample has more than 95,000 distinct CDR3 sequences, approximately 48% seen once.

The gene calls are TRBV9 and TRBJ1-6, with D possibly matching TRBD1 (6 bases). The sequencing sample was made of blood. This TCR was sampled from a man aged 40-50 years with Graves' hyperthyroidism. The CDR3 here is CASSDNRRGRRSESLHF. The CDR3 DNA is TGTGCCAGCAGCGACAATCGAAGGGGGAGGAGGTCGGAATCCCTCCACTTT.